These 21 T cell receptor beta chains came from one sample sequenced in a study of T-cell reconstitution after alpha-beta-depleted transplantation in children. It was with unique molecular identifiers that the TCRbeta library was prepared. TCRdb itself ran the PCR reads through MiXCR, one entry per CDR3 protein. The sample has hundreds of thousands of distinct CDR3 sequences, about 31% seen once; the top ten hold 2% to 2.5%. This sample comprised PBMCs from the stem cell graft donor, obtained from the stem cell graft. The receptors come from a human donor who donated a stem cell graft to a child with aplastic anemia.

The V call is TRBV27, the J call TRBJ1-1; no firm D call. Germline V CDR1 and CDR2: MNHEY, SMNVEV (reference sequence). The CDR3 loop spans 13 amino acids. V was trimmed by 8 bases and J by 1 base, leaving 11 bases between them. CDR3 in amino acids: CASRPPGNTEAFF. The CDR3 DNA reads TGTGCCAGCCGGCCGCCTGGGAACACTGAAGCTTTCTTT.

The rearrangement links TRBV10-2 to TRBJ2-2, with 9 bases lining up with TRBD2. V lost 0 bases, J lost 6 bases, and 5 bases stayed unmatched. This CDR3 has 16 residues. Looked up from germline, CDR1 is WSHSY and CDR2 is SAAADI. The CDR3 reads CASSESGSGRSGELFF. The CDR3 DNA follows: TGCGCCAGCAGTGAGTCGGGTAGCGGGAGATCCGGGGAGCTGTTTTTT.

The chain has TRBV6-2 or TRBV6-3 and TRBJ2-5, with 10 bases identical to TRBD2. Trimming took 5 bases from V and 0 from J; bases not matched to a gene: 6. This CDR3 spans 16 amino acids. Germline values: CDR1 MNHEY, CDR2 SVGEGT. For the CDR3, the DNA is TGTGCCAGCAGTAAGGGACTAGCGACGTACCAAGAGACCCAGTACTTC. Protein sequence: CASSKGLATYQETQYF.

This clonotype was recorded a few times. V and J are TRBV19 and TRBJ1-1, with 7 bases lining up with TRBD1. The V gene's germline CDR1 is LNHDA and CDR2 SQIVND (reference sequence). V dropped 6 bases and J dropped 3; count of bases not matched to a gene: 4. This CDR3 spans 13 amino acids. The CDR3 coding sequence is TGTGCCAGTAGCCGGACAGGCGACACTGAAGCTTTCTTT. Translated: CASSRTGDTEAFF.

This clonotype was picked up a small number of times. The chain combines TRBV12-3 or TRBV12-4 with TRBJ1-1; a weak D match, TRBD1 (5 bases). Between the trimmed V and J ends, which lost 7 bases and 10 bases, there was a span of 22 bases. The CDR3 sequence is 14 residues long. The CDR3 region is CASIPSFSGTSAFF. In DNA form, the CDR3 reads TGTGCCAGCATACCTTCATTCTCCGGGACTTCAGCTTTCTTT.

This chain joins TRBV24-1 and TRBJ1-2; the match to TRBD1 covers 11 bases. Germline V gene data show CDR1 as KGHDR and CDR2 as SFDVKD. The CDR3 has 17 residues. Unmatched junction bases numbered 8, after V lost 6 bases and J lost 0 bases. The CDR3 sequence is CATSSEGQGGANYGYTF. CDR3 in DNA: TGTGCCACCAGTTCTGAGGGACAGGGGGGAGCTAACTATGGCTACACCTTC.

This clonotype has a handful of counts. The chain links TRBV20-1 to TRBJ2-5; 8 bases align to TRBD1. The length of the CDR3 is 15 residues. Germline values: CDR1 DFQATT, CDR2 SNEGSKA (reference sequence). Trimming removed 3 bases from V and 0 bases from J; junction bases left unmatched: 6. Here the CDR3 reads CSASVLDRDQETQYF. DNA of the CDR3: TGCAGTGCTAGTGTGTTGGACAGGGACCAAGAGACCCAGTACTTC.

This clonotype has only a few counts. The rearrangement uses TRBV20-1 and TRBJ2-7; the D call may be TRBD1 or TRBD2 (5 bases each). V was trimmed by 4 bases and J by 7 bases, leaving 11 bases between them. The length of the CDR3 is 11 residues. In germline, CDR1 is DFQATT, CDR2 SNEGSKA (reference sequence). The CDR3 bases are TGCAGTGCTAACACGGGACGGGAGCAGTACTTC. Residues: CSANTGREQYF.

The rearrangement joins TRBV20-1 to TRBJ2-5; TRBD2 matches at 8 bases. The CDR3 has 19 amino acids. The V gene's germline CDR1 is DFQATT and CDR2 SNEGSKA (reference sequence). Losses at the gene ends were 6 bases for V and 2 bases for J; bases not matched to a gene: 23. CDR3 nucleotide sequence: TGCAGTGCCCCCCACAGACGTGCGGGAGGCCAATTCCTTCAAGAGACCCAGTACTTC. Translating gives CSAPHRRAGGQFLQETQYF.

The sample holds a few counts of this clonotype. The chain uses TRBV11-2 and TRBJ2-2; TRBD2 agrees at 7 bases. Losses at the gene ends were 4 bases for V and 5 bases for J; bases not matched to a gene: 16. The CDR3 runs to 18 residues. Germline CDR1 is SGHAT and CDR2 is FQNNGV. The CDR3 DNA sequence: TGTGCCAGCAGCTCCAGGCCCGATCCGGGACTATCGACCGGGGAGCTGTTTTTT. Its protein is CASSSRPDPGLSTGELFF.

This chain uses TRBV20-1 with TRBJ2-1, with 10 bases fitting TRBD2. Germline V gene sequence: CDR1 DFQATT, CDR2 SNEGSKA (reference sequence). This CDR3 spans 15 amino acids. V was pared by 0 bases and J by 7 bases, with 6 bases of the junction left unmatched. CDR3 loop: CSARDSSGSGNEQFF. The CDR3 coding sequence is TGCAGTGCTAGAGATTCTAGCGGGAGTGGAAATGAGCAGTTCTTC.

This chain links TRBV11-3 with TRBJ1-1; D not resolved. This CDR3 region has 11 residues. Trimming stripped 4 bases from V and 6 bases from J, with 6 bases between. CDR1 and CDR2 (germline): SGHNT, YENEEA. The CDR3 loop reads CASSSYAEAFF. The DNA of the CDR3 is TGTGCCAGCAGCTCGTACGCTGAAGCTTTCTTT.

This clonotype was recorded a few times. The chain employs TRBV12-3 or TRBV12-4 and TRBJ1-1; a possible D gene is TRBD1 (5 bases). There are 15 residues in the CDR3. V was pared by 6 bases and J by 2 bases, with 16 bases between. DNA of the CDR3: TGTGCCAGCAGCTTGGGGGGGAGTGTTAACACTGAAGCTTTCTTT. It translates to CASSLGGSVNTEAFF.

This clonotype was detected only once. V usage is TRBV29-1 and J usage is TRBJ1-2; TRBD1 might be the D (6 bases). This CDR3 spans 13 amino acids. V lost 3 bases and J 8 bases, leaving 16 bases between the germline ends. The germline CDR1 and CDR2 sequences are SQVTM and ANQGSEA. CDR3 nucleotides: TGCAGCGTTGACGGAGGGGGGGGCGGGGGCTACACCTTC. Amino acid sequence: CSVDGGGGGGYTF.

Only a few counts were recorded for this clonotype. The V and J genes are TRBV12-3 or TRBV12-4 and TRBJ2-2; TRBD1 matches 12 bases. V shed 5 bases and J 4 bases; nucleotides not matched to a gene: 5. This CDR3 is 16 amino acids long. The CDR3 DNA reads TGTGCCAGCAGTCCGGGACAGGGGGCAGGCACCGGGGAGCTGTTTTTT. Its protein is CASSPGQGAGTGELFF.

This clonotype was detected only a few times. The chain combines TRBV2 with TRBJ2-3; possibly TRBD1 or TRBD2 for D (5 bases each). V lost 8 bases to trimming and J lost 5 bases, with 23 bases between them. CDR1 is SNHLY and CDR2 is FYNNEI in the germline V gene. This CDR3 has 16 amino acids. CDR3 bases: TGTGCCAGCCCTGGGGGTGGGCGGACGCTCGGAGATACGCAGTATTTT. This codes for CASPGGGRTLGDTQYF.

This clonotype has just a few counts. The chain links TRBV6-1 to TRBJ2-2; 14 nucleotides line up with TRBD2. Trimming took 5 bases from V and 0 from J; bases not matched to a gene: 14. CDR3 length: 21 residues. Looked up from germline, CDR1 is MNHNS and CDR2 is SASEGT. The CDR3 here is CASSKRTGTSGRVPNTGELFF. CDR3 sequence (DNA): TGTGCCAGCAGTAAGCGGACCGGGACTAGCGGGAGAGTTCCGAACACCGGGGAGCTGTTTTTT.

The chain joins TRBV9 to TRBJ1-4; D might be TRBD1 (6 bases). The CDR3 contains 15 residues. In germline, CDR1 is SGDLS, CDR2 YYNGEE. V gave up 3 bases and J gave up 5 bases, with 14 bases separating them. The CDR3, as DNA: TGTGCCAGCAGCGCCGATCAGGGGATCAATGAAAAACTGTTTTTT. Amino acids: CASSADQGINEKLFF.

The chain links TRBV5-1 to TRBJ2-1, with 7 bases lining up with TRBD2. V shed 2 bases and J 10 bases; nucleotides not matched to a gene: 9. The V gene's germline CDR1 is SGHRS and CDR2 YFSETQ. The CDR3 length is 14 residues. The CDR3 here is CASSLQETAGEQFF. The CDR3 nucleotides read TGCGCCAGCAGCTTACAAGAAACAGCGGGAGAGCAGTTCTTC.

This clonotype was seen a few times. The chain employs TRBV29-1 and TRBJ1-2, with D perhaps TRBD1 (5 bases). Trimming left V 4 bases short and J 3 bases short, with 15 bases between. Germline V lookup: CDR1 SQVTM, CDR2 ANQGSEA. This CDR3 spans 14 amino acids. CDR3 coding DNA: TGCAGCGTTGGGGGCCACAGTCACGACTATGGCTACACCTTC. Its translation: CSVGGHSHDYGYTF.

There are a few counts of this clonotype. The V call is TRBV24-1, the J call TRBJ1-1; D is ambiguous. From germline, CDR1 is KGHDR and CDR2 SFDVKD. This CDR3 has 13 residues. V was clipped by 5 bases and J by 6 bases, with 12 bases between them. In nucleotides, the CDR3 is TGTGCCACCAGTGCTCACACGGGGTCTGAAGCTTTCTTT. Its translation: CATSAHTGSEAFF.